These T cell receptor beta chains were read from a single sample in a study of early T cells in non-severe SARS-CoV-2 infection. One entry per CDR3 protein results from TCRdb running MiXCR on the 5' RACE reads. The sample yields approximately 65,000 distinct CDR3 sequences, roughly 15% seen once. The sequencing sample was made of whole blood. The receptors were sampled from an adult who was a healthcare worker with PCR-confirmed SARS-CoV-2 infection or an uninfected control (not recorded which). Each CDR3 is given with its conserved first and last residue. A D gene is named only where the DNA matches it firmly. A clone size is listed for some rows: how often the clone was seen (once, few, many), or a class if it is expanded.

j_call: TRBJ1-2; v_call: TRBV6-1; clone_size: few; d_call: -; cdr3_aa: CASSKDRLYGYTF; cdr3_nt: TGTGCCAGCAGTAAGGACCGTCTCTATGGCTACACCTTC
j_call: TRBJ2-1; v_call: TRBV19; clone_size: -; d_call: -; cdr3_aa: CASTTTGRGIDEQFF; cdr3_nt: TGTGCCAGTACCACCACTGGGCGGGGCATCGATGAGCAGTTCTTC
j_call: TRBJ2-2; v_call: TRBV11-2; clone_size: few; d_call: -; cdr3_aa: CASGNTGELFF; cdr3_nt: TGTGCCAGCGGCAACACCGGGGAGCTGTTTTTT
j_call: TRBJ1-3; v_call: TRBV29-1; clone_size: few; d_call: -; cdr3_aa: CSIRQPSSGNTIYF; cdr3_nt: TGCAGCATAAGACAGCCTAGCTCTGGAAACACCATATATTTT
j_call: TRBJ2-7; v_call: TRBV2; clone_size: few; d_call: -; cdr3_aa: CASTALTSGSYEQYF; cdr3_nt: TGTGCCAGCACCGCCCTCACTTCTGGTTCCTACGAGCAGTACTTC
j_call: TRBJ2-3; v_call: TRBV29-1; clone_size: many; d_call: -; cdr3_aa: CSVIPNTGFVTQYF; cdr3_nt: TGCAGCGTCATACCCAATACAGGTTTTGTTACGCAGTATTTT
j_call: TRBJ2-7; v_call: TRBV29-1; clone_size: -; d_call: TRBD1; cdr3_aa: CSVGGQTSYEQYF; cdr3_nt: TGCAGCGTTGGGGGACAGACCTCCTACGAGCAGTACTTC
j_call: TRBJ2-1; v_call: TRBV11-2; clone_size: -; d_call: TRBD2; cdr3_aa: CASSGRMGGDEQFF; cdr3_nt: TGTGCCAGCAGCGGTAGAATGGGAGGGGATGAGCAGTTCTTC
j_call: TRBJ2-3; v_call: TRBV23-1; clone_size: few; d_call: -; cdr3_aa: CASSQSGPEYHTDTQYF; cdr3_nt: TGCGCCAGCAGTCAATCGGGGCCAGAATACCACACAGATACGCAGTATTTT
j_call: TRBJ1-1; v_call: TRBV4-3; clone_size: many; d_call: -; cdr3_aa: CASSQDLEGAEAFF; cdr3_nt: TGCGCCAGCAGCCAAGATCTTGAGGGGGCTGAAGCTTTCTTT
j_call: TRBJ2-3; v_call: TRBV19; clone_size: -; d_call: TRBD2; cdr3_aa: CASSIGGGDTQYF; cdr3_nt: TGTGCCAGTAGTATTGGGGGGGGAGATACGCAGTATTTT
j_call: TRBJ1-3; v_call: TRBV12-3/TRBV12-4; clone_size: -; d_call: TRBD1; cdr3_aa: CASRTTGDSGNTIYF; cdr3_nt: TGTGCCAGCAGGACGACAGGGGACTCTGGAAACACCATATATTTT
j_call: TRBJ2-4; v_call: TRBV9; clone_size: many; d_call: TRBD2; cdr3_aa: CASSLTSGGSKNIQYF; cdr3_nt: TGTGCCAGCAGCCTGACTAGCGGGGGAAGCAAAAACATTCAGTACTTC
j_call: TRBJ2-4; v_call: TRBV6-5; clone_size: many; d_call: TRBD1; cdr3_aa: CASSYRGQGKNIQYF; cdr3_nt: TGTGCCAGCAGTTACAGGGGACAGGGAAAAAACATTCAGTACTTC
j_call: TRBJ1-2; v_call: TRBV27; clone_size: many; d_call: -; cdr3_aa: CASSLSPGLLGYGYTF; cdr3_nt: TGTGCCAGCAGTTTATCTCCCGGGCTACTGGGTTATGGCTACACCTTC
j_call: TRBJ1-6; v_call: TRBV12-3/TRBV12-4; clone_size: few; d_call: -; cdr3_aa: CASMKMDISSPLHF; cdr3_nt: TGTGCCAGCATGAAGATGGATATTAGTTCACCCCTCCACTTT
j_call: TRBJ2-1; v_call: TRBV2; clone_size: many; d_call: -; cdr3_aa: CASSEYNEQFF; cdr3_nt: TGTGCCAGCAGTGAGTACAATGAGCAGTTCTTC
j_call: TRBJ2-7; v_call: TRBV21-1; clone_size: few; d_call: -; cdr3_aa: CASSSSGFSYEQYF; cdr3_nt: TGTGCCAGCAGCTCGTCAGGTTTCTCCTACGAGCAGTACTTC
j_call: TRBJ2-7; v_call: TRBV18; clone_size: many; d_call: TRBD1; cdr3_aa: CASSPRTGGYYEQYF; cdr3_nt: TGTGCCAGCTCACCACGAACAGGGGGATACTACGAGCAGTACTTC
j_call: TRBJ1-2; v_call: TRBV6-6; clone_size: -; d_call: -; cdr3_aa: CASSYVAGVDGYTF; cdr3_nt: TGTGCCAGCAGTTACGTGGCAGGGGTGGACGGCTACACCTTC
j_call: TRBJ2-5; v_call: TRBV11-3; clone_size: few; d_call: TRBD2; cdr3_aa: CASSGSGVAKTQYF; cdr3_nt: TGTGCCAGCAGCGGTAGCGGGGTGGCCAAGACCCAGTACTTC
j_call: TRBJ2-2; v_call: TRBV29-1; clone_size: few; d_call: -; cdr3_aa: CSVYDTGELFF; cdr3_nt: TGCAGCGTCTATGACACCGGGGAGCTGTTTTTT
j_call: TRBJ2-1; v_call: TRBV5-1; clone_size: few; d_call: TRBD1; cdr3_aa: CASSPLGQGSYNEQFF; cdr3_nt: TGCGCCAGCAGCCCATTGGGACAGGGGTCCTACAATGAGCAGTTCTTC